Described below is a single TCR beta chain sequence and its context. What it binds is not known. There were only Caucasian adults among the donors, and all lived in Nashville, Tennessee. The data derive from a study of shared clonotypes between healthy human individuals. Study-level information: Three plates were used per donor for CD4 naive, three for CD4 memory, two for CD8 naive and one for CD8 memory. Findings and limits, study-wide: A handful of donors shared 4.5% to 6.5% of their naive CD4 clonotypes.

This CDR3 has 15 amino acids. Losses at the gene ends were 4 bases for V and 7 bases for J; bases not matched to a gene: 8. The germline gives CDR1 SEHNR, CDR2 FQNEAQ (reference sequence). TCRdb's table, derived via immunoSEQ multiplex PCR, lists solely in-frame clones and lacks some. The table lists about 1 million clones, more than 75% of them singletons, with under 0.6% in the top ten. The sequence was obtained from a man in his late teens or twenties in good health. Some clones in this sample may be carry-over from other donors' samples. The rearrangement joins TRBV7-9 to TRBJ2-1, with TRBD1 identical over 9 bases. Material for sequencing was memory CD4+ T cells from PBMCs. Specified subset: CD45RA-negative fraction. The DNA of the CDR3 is TGTGCCAGCAGCTACGGACAGGGGTTTTGGAATGAGCAGTTCTTC. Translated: CASSYGQGFWNEQFF.